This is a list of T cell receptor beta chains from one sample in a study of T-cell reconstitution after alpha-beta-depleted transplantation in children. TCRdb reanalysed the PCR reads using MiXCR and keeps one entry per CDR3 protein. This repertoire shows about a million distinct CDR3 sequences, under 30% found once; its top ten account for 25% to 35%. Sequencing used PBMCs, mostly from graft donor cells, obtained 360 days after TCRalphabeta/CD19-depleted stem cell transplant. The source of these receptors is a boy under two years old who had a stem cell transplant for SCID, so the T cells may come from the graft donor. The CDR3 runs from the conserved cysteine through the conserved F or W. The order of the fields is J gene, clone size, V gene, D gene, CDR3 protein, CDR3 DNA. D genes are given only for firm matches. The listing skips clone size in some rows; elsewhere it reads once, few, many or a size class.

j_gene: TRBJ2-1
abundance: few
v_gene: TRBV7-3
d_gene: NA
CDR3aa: CASSSSVHRNNEQFF
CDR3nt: TGTGCCAGCTCCTCGTCAGTACATCGAAACAATGAGCAGTTCTTC

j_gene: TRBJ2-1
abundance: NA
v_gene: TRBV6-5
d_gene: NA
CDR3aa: CASARDSYNEQFF
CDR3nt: TGTGCCAGCGCTCGGGACTCCTACAATGAGCAGTTCTTC

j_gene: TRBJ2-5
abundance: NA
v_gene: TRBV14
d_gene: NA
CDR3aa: CASSQEWQGGHETQYF
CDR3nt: TGTGCCAGCAGCCAAGAGTGGCAGGGGGGCCACGAGACCCAGTACTTC

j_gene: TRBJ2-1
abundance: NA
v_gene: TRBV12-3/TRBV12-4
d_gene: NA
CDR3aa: CASCYPVRGHNEQFF
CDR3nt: TGTGCCAGCTGCTACCCGGTACGGGGACACAATGAGCAGTTCTTC

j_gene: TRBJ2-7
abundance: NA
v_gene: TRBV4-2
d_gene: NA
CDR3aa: CASSQDKAYEQYF
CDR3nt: TGTGCCAGCAGCCAGGATAAGGCCTACGAGCAGTACTTC

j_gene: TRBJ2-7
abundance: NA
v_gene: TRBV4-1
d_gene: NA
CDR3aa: CASSMGRRPYEQYF
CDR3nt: TGCGCCAGCTCTATGGGGCGCCGGCCCTACGAGCAGTACTTC

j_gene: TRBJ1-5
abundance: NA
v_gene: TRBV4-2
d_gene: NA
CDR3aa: CASSQDRSNQPQHF
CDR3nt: TGTGCCAGCAGCCAAGACCGTAGCAATCAGCCCCAGCATTTT

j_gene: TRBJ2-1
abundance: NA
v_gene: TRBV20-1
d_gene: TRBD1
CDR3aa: CSASLTGYEQFF
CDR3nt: TGCAGTGCTAGTTTGACAGGGTATGAGCAGTTCTTC

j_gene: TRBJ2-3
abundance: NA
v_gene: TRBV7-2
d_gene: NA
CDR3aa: CASSLGASQYF
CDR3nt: TGTGCCAGCAGCTTAGGGGCCAGCCAGTATTTT

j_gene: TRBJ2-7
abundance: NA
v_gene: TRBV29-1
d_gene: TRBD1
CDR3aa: CSVTGTGGLEQYF
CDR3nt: TGCAGCGTCACCGGGACAGGGGGCTTGGAGCAGTACTTC

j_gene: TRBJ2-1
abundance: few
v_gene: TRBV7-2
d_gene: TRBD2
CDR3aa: CASSLTTSGGATYNEQFF
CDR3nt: TGTGCCAGCAGCTTAACGACTAGCGGGGGGGCTACCTACAATGAGCAGTTCTTC

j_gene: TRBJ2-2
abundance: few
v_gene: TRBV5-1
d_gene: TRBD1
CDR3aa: CASSTGDTGELFF
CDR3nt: TGCGCCAGCAGCACAGGGGACACCGGGGAGCTGTTTTTT

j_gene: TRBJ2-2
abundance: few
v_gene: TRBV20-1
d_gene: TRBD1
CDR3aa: CSATGTANTGELFF
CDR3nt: TGCAGTGCCACGGGGACAGCCAACACCGGGGAGCTGTTTTTT

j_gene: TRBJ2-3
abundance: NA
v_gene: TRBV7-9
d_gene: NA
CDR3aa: CASRGRGWVADTQYF
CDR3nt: TGTGCCAGCAGGGGCAGGGGCTGGGTCGCAGATACGCAGTATTTT

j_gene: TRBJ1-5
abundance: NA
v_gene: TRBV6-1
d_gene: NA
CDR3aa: CASKEFRAPNQPQHF
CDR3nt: TGTGCCAGCAAGGAATTTAGGGCACCCAATCAGCCCCAGCATTTT

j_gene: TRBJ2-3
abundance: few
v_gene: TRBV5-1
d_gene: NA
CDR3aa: CASSLGRFPPPDTQYF
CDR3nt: TGCGCCAGCAGCTTGGGTAGATTCCCCCCTCCAGATACGCAGTATTTT

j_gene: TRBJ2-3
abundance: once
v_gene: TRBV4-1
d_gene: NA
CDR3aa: CASSPQAGTTDTQYF
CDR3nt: TGCGCCAGCAGCCCCCAGGCAGGGACCACAGATACGCAGTATTTT

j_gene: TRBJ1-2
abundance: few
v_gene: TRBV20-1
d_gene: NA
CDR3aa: CSASVAQGEAGYGYTF
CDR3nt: TGCAGTGCTAGTGTCGCGCAGGGCGAGGCGGGGTATGGCTACACCTTC

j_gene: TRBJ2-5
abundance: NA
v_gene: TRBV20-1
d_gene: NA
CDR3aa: CSAMLRGIQETQYF
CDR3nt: TGCAGTGCTATGCTCCGGGGCATCCAAGAGACCCAGTACTTC

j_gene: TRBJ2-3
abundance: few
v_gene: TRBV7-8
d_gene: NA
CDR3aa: CASSSGRKSDTQYF
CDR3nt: TGTGCCAGCAGCTCGGGACGGAAATCAGATACGCAGTATTTT

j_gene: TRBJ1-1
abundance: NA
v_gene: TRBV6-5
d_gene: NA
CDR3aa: CASSYVGGLGTGGNTEAFF
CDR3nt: TGTGCCAGCAGTTACGTCGGCGGGCTGGGGACGGGGGGGAACACTGAAGCTTTCTTT

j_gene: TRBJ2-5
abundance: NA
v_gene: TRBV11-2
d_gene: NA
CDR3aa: CASSLQRVNQETQYF
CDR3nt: TGTGCCAGCAGCTTACAACGGGTCAACCAAGAGACCCAGTACTTC

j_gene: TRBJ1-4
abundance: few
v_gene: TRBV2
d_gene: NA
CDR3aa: CASSKREGEKLFF
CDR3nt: TGTGCCAGCAGCAAAAGGGAGGGAGAAAAACTGTTTTTT

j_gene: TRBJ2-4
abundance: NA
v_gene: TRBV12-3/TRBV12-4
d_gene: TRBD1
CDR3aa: CASSSGTGGAKNIQYF
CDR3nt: TGTGCCAGCAGTTCCGGGACAGGGGGTGCCAAAAACATTCAGTACTTC

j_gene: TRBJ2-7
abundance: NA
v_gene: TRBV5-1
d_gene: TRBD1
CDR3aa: CASSLSRDRKPYEQYF
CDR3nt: TGCGCCAGCAGCTTGTCCCGGGACAGAAAACCCTACGAGCAGTACTTC

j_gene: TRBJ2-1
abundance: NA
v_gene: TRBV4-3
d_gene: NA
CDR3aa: CASSHKAGSYNEQFF
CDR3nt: TGCGCCAGCAGCCATAAGGCGGGTAGCTACAATGAGCAGTTCTTC

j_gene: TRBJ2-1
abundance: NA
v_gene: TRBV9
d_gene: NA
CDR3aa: CASSPLTSYEQFF
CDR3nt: TGTGCCAGCAGCCCACTAACAAGCTATGAGCAGTTCTTC

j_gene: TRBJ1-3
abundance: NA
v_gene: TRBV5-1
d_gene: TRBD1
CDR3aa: CASSLVSAGGQVGGNTIYF
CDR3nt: TGCGCCAGCAGCTTGGTTTCTGCTGGGGGACAGGTCGGTGGAAACACCATATATTTT

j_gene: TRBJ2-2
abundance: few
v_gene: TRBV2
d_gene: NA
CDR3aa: CASSPRGRWELFF
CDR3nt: TGTGCCAGCAGCCCTCGAGGACGCTGGGAGCTGTTTTTT

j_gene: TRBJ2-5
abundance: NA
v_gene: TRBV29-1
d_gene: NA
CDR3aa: CSVVFSGTDVLKTQYF
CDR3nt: TGCAGCGTTGTTTTCTCGGGGACGGACGTACTCAAGACCCAGTACTTC

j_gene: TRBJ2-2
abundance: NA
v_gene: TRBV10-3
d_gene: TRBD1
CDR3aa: CAISESGTGRNTGELFF
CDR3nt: TGTGCCATCAGTGAGTCCGGGACAGGGAGGAACACCGGGGAGCTGTTTTTT

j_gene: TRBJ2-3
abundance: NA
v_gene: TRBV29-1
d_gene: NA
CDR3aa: CSVGETDTQYF
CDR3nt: TGCAGCGTTGGTGAGACAGATACGCAGTATTTT

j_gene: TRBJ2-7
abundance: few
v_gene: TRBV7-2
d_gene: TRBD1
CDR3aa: CASSLTDRVGYEQYF
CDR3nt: TGTGCCAGCAGCCTAACGGACAGGGTAGGCTACGAGCAGTACTTC

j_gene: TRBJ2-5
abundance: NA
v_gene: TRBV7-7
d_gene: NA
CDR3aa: CASSPGRGAGYATQYF
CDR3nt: TGTGCCAGCAGCCCGGGCCGGGGGGCGGGTTACGCGACCCAGTACTTC

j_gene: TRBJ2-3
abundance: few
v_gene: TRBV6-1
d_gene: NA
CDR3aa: CASRDLGGGGTPDTQYF
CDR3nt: TGTGCCAGCAGGGACCTGGGGGGCGGGGGTACACCGGATACGCAGTATTTT

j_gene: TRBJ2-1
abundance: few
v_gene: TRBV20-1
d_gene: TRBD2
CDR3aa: CSARTSGGPTEQFF
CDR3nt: TGCAGTGCTAGGACTAGCGGGGGCCCCACTGAGCAGTTCTTC

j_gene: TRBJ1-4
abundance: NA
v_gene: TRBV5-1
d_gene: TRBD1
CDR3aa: CASSPTTGLEKLFF
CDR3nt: TGCGCCAGCAGCCCTACGACAGGGCTTGAAAAACTGTTTTTT

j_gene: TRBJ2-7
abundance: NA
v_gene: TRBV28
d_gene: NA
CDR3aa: CASSRPGVVYEQYF
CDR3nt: TGTGCCAGCAGTCGCCCAGGAGTAGTCTACGAGCAGTACTTC

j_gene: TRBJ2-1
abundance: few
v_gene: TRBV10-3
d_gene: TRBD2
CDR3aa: CAISEPTSFNEQFF
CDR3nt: TGTGCCATCAGTGAGCCGACTAGCTTCAATGAGCAGTTCTTC

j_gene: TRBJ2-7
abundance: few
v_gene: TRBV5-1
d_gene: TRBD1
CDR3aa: CASQGQFVYEQYF
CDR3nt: TGCGCCTCCCAGGGACAGTTCGTCTACGAGCAGTACTTC

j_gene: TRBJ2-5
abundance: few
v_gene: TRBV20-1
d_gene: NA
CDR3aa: CSARPQETQYF
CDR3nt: TGCAGTGCTAGACCCCAAGAGACCCAGTACTTC

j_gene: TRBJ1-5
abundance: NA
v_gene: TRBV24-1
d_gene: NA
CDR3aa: CATSDLSQLNQPQHF
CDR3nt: TGTGCCACCAGTGATTTGTCACAGCTCAATCAGCCCCAGCATTTT

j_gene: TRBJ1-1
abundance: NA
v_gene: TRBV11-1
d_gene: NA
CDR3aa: CASSRARALLGNTEAFF
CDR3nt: TGTGCCAGCAGCCGCGCGCGGGCCTTGTTGGGGAACACTGAAGCTTTCTTT

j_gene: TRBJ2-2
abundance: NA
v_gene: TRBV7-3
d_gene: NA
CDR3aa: CASSLADTDGELFF
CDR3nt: TGTGCCAGCAGCTTAGCGGACACTGACGGGGAGCTGTTTTTT

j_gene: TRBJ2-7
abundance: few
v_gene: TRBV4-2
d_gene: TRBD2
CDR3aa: CASSPGGAGRTYEQYF
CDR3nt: TGTGCCAGCAGCCCGGGAGGGGCGGGGAGAACCTACGAGCAGTACTTC

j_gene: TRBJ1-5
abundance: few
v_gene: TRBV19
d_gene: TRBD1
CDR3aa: CASRNRGYSNQPQHF
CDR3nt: TGTGCCAGTAGGAACAGGGGATATAGCAATCAGCCCCAGCATTTT